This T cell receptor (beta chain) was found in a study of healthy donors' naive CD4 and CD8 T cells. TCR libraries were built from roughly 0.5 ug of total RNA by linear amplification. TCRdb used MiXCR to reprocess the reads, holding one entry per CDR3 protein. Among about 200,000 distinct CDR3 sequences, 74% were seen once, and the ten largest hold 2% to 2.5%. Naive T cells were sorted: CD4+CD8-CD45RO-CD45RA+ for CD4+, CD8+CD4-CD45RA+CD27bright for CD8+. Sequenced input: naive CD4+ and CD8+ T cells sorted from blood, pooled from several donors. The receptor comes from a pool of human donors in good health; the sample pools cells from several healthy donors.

The CDR3 spells CASEGVNMNTEAFF. CDR3 sequence (DNA): TGTGCTTCCGAGGGCGTTAACATGAACACTGAAGCTTTCTTT. V usage is TRBV19 and J usage is TRBJ1-1, with D unclear. Germline V gene sequence: CDR1 LNHDA, CDR2 SQIVND (reference sequence). The CDR3 extends over 14 amino acids.